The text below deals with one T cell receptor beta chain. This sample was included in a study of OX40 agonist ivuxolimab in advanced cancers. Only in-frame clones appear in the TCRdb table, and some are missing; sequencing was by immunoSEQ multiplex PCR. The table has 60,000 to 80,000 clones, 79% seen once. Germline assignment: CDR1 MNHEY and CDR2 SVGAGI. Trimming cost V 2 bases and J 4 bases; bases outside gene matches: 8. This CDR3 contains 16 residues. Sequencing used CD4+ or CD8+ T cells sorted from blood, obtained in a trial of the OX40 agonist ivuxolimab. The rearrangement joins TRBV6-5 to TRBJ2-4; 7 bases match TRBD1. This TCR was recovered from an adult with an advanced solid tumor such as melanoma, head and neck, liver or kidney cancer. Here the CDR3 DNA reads TGTGCCAGCAGTTACGGACCTCCGGGACAGAAAAACATTCAGTACTTC. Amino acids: CASSYGPPGQKNIQYF.